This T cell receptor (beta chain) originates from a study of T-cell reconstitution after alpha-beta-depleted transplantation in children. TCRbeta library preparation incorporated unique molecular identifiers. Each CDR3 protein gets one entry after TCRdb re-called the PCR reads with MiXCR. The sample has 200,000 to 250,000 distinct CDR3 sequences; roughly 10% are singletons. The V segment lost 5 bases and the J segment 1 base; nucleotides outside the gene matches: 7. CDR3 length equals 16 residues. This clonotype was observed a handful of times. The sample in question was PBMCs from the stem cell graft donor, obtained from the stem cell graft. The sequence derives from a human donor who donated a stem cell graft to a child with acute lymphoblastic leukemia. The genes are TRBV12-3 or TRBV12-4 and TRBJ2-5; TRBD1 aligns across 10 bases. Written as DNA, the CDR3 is TGTGCCAGCAGTACCCGGGACAGGGGATTCCAAGAGACCCAGTACTTC. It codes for CASSTRDRGFQETQYF.